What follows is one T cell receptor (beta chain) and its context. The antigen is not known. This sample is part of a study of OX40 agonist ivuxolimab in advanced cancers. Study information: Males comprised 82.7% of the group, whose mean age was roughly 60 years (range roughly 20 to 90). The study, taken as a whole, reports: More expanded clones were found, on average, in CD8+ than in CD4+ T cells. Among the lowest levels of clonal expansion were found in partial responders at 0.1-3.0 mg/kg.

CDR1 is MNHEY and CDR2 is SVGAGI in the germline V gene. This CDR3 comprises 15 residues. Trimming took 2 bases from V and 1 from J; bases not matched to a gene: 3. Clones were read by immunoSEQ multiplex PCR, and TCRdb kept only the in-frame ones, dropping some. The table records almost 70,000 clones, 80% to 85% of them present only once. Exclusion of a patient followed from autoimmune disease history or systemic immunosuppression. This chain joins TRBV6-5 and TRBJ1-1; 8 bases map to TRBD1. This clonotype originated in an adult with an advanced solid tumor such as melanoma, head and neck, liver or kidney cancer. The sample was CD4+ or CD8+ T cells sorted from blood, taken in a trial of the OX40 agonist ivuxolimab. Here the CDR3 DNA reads TGTGCCAGCAGTTACGGGGACAGGAAGAACACTGAAGCTTTCTTT. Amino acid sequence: CASSYGDRKNTEAFF.